This T cell receptor beta chain was sequenced in a study of glioma-infiltrating T cells. Study-level results: Only very few CDR3 sequences appeared in both tissue and blood.

The germline V gene has CDR1 SEHNR and CDR2 FQNEAQ (reference sequence). The CDR3 extends over 12 amino acids. This clonotype was detected ten times or more. As yet, its antigen is unknown. An end of the junction does not agree with germline; a read error may underlie this. Using RNA template, CDR3s of TCR alpha and beta were amplified with iRepertoire arm-PCR. TCRdb reprocessed the multiplex PCR reads with MiXCR, giving one entry per CDR3 protein. The table records about 130,000 distinct CDR3 sequences, more than 20% of them present only once. The clonotype was recovered from a human donor with low-grade glioma or glioblastoma, undergoing nonglioma brain surgery, or in good health (not recorded which). The gene calls are TRBV7-9 and TRBJ2-7; 8 bases line up with TRBD1. Source material: glioma tissue, nonneoplastic brain tissue, or PBMCs (not recorded which). CDR3 DNA sequence: TGTGCCAGCAGCTCCTCCGGGACAGGAGCGGACTTC. Translating it yields CASSSSGTGADF.